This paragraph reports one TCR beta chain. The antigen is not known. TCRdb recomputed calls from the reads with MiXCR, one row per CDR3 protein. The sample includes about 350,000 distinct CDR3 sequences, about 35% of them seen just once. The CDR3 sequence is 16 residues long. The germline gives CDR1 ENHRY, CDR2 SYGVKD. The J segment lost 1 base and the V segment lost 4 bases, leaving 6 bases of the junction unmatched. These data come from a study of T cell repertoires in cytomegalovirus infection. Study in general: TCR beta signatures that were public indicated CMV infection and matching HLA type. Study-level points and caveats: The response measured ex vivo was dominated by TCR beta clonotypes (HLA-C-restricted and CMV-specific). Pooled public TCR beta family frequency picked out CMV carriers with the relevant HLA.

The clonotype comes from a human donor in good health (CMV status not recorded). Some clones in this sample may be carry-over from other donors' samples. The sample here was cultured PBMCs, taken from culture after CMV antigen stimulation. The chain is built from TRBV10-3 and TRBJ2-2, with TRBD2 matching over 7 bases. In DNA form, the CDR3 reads TGTGCCATCAGTGCTGTTTCGGGGGGGAACACCGGGGAGCTGTTTTTT. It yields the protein CAISAVSGGNTGELFF.